The 14 T cell receptor beta chains given below trace back to one sample, sequenced in a study of shared clonotypes between healthy human individuals. Sequencing used immunoSEQ multiplex PCR; TCRdb keeps in-frame clones, though not all of them. The table includes about 480,000 clones, around 79% detected once. Sequenced input: PBMCs. The receptors derive from a middle-aged woman in good health. Some clones in this sample may be carry-over from other donors' samples.

This clone was seen just once. The chain employs TRBV4-3 and TRBJ2-7; TRBD2 matches at 8 bases. Per germline, CDR1 LGHNA and CDR2 YSLEER. V gave up 1 base and J gave up 3 bases; unmatched junction bases: 5. The CDR3 runs 15 residues. The CDR3 coding sequence is TGCGCCAGCAGCCAAGGGCTAGCGGGCAACTACGAGCAGTACTTC. It specifies CASSQGLAGNYEQYF.

The gene calls are TRBV11-2 and TRBJ1-3; D is unresolved. Trimming removed 0 bases from V and 6 bases from J, with 12 bases in between. Germline values: CDR1 SGHAT, CDR2 FQNNGV. The CDR3 sequence is 15 residues long. CDR3 in amino acids: CASSLDVGVANTIYF. CDR3 DNA: TGTGCCAGCAGCTTAGATGTGGGTGTTGCAAACACCATATATTTT.

The chain employs TRBV27 and TRBJ2-7, with TRBD2 matching over 7 bases. Germline CDR1 reads MNHEY; CDR2 reads SMNVEV (reference sequence). The CDR3 has 14 amino acids. The trim removed 6 bases at V and 3 bases at J, leaving 8 bases unmatched. The CDR3 is CASSLSGLFYEQYF. CDR3 sequence (DNA): TGTGCCAGCAGCCTCTCGGGACTATTCTACGAGCAGTACTTC.

The chain combines TRBV4-1 with TRBJ2-5; 9 nucleotides agree with TRBD1. Per germline, CDR1 MGHRA and CDR2 YSYEKL. The CDR3 spans 13 residues. J was trimmed by 4 bases and V by 3 bases; bases with no gene match: 0. The CDR3 coding sequence is TGCGCCAGCAGCCAGACAGGGGGAGAGACCCAGTACTTC. Amino acid sequence: CASSQTGGETQYF.

CDR3 amino acids: CASRREKSTDTQYF. The CDR3 DNA sequence: TGTGCCAGCAGAAGGGAGAAGAGCACAGATACGCAGTATTTT. This sequence joins TRBV2 and TRBJ2-3; perhaps TRBD2 as D (5 bases). The length of the CDR3 is 14 residues. Trimming took off 6 bases at V and 0 bases at J, with 10 bases between the two ends. Germline values: CDR1 SNHLY, CDR2 FYNNEI.

The CDR3 region has the DNA TGTGCCAGCAGCTTGGGCCTTAGCAATCAGCCCCAGCATTTT. The encoded protein is CASSLGLSNQPQHF. This chain uses TRBV4-2 with TRBJ1-5; D is unresolved. The CDR3 loop spans 14 amino acids. Trimming left V 5 bases short and J 0 bases short, with 8 bases between. Looked up from germline, CDR1 is LGHNA and CDR2 is YNFKEQ.

The chain carries TRBV28 and TRBJ2-7; D is uncertain. CDR3 length: 13 amino acids. Deletions cut 5 bases from V and 3 bases from J, with 11 bases between. Germline lookup yields CDR1 MDHEN and CDR2 SYDVKM. CDR3 sequence (DNA): TGTGCCAGCAGTCCTGGGTGGGACTACGAGCAGTACTTC. Translated, it gives CASSPGWDYEQYF.

V and J are TRBV20-1 and TRBJ2-7; perhaps TRBD2 as D (5 bases). Germline V gives CDR1 DFQATT, CDR2 SNEGSKA (reference sequence). The length of the CDR3 is 11 residues. V was pared by 6 bases and J by 2 bases, with 8 bases between. Here the CDR3 reads CSASEAYEQYF. Here the CDR3 DNA reads TGCAGTGCCTCGGAGGCCTACGAGCAGTACTTC.

V and J are TRBV10-3 and TRBJ2-3, with 10 bases aligning to TRBD2. The J segment lost 2 bases and the V segment lost 10 bases, leaving 12 bases of the junction unmatched. The CDR3 consists of 16 residues. Germline values: CDR1 ENHRY, CDR2 SYGVKD. The CDR3 bases are TGTGCCACAGGGGACCCGGGACTAGCGATCACAGATACGCAGTATTTT. Residues: CATGDPGLAITDTQYF.

The chain couples TRBV10-3 to TRBJ2-2; TRBD2 is a possible D gene (5 bases). Germline assignment: CDR1 ENHRY and CDR2 SYGVKD. Trimming removed 4 bases at V and 0 bases at J, with 9 bases between. The CDR3 totals 15 residues. CDR3 residues: CAISALAANTGELFF. The CDR3 DNA follows: TGTGCCATCAGTGCCCTAGCAGCGAACACCGGGGAGCTGTTTTTT.

In its sample, this clone was seen a few times. The genes are TRBV9 and TRBJ1-4, with 8 bases that match TRBD1. Germline CDR1 reads SGDLS; CDR2 reads YYNGEE. This CDR3 region has 15 residues. V trimming: 4 bases; J trimming: 5 bases; junction bases outside the gene matches: 7. The CDR3 reads CASSTPGGANEKLFF. The CDR3 coding sequence is TGTGCCAGCAGCACTCCAGGGGGCGCGAATGAAAAACTGTTTTTT.

By share, this clone ranks as medium-sized. The identical CDR3 is also encoded by other nucleotide sequences in the sample. This chain links TRBV5-1 with TRBJ1-1; TRBD1 might be the D (6 bases). This CDR3 has 14 amino acids. V was trimmed by 4 bases and J by 1 base, leaving 11 bases between them. The germline gives CDR1 SGHRS, CDR2 YFSETQ. The CDR3 DNA reads as TGCGCCAGCAGCAGGCTGACAGGGAACACTGAAGCTTTCTTT. Its protein is CASSRLTGNTEAFF.

The V and J genes are TRBV7-8 and TRBJ2-1; D remains ambiguous. Germline CDR1 SGHVS, CDR2 FQNEAQ. V lost 2 bases, J lost 2 bases, and 7 bases lay in between. The CDR3 runs 14 residues. The CDR3 DNA reads as TGTGCCAGCAGCTTACCAGGAGCCTACAATGAGCAGTTCTTC. It translates to CASSLPGAYNEQFF.

V is TRBV9 and J is TRBJ2-3; 7 nucleotides match TRBD1. This CDR3 contains 20 residues. Unmatched junction bases numbered 18, after V lost 0 bases and J lost 2 bases. Germline-derived CDR1 and CDR2 are SGDLS and YYNGEE. CDR3 nucleotide sequence: TGTGCCAGCAGCGTAGGAGTAGGCTACGGGACAGTCGGTTCCACAGATACGCAGTATTTT. Translating it yields CASSVGVGYGTVGSTDTQYF.